This TCR beta chain originates from a study of blood T cell repertoires in COVID-19. Study-level information: PBMCs, B-cell-depleted T cells, or T cells were the source of the cDNA or gDNA that made up the material.

The assay was immunoSEQ multiplex PCR, and TCRdb's table has in-frame clones only and misses some. The sample records around 140,000 clones, 86% being singletons. The length of the CDR3 is 16 residues. CDR1 and CDR2 from the germline V gene are SGHRS and YFSETQ. The ends lost 4 bases at V and 3 bases at J; junction bases unmatched: 2. Individuals drawn from 20 to 30 US areas were roughly 18 to 95 years old. Either two negative PCRs, clearance, or symptom resolution qualified Cohort 3 donors as recovered. The chain is built from TRBV5-1 and TRBJ2-6; TRBD2 matches at 12 bases. This sequence was found in a man between 45 and 60 years old who had recovered from COVID-19. The sequencing input was PBMCs or T cells enriched from blood (not recorded which). CDR3 amino acids: CASSLLAGGGANVLTF. CDR3 nucleotide sequence: TGCGCCAGCAGCCTACTAGCGGGAGGTGGGGCCAACGTCCTGACTTTC.